A selection of T cell receptor beta chains follows, all from one sample in a study of control samples from healthy donors and cancer patients. Here immunoSEQ multiplex PCR was the method, and the copy in TCRdb shows in-frame clones only, minus some. The data hold tens of thousands of clones, with approximately 90% observed a single time. Sequenced: PBMCs. The receptors shown here come from a man in his thirties or forties with colorectal cancer. CDR3s leave out the opening cysteine and the closing phenylalanine or tryptophan.

CDR3: ASSQRGGYTEAF
V: TRBV5-1
J: TRBJ1-1

CDR3: ASSLVNIQGREQF
V: TRBV7-9
J: TRBJ2-1

CDR3: ASSLGQNNSPLH
V: TRBV5-1
J: TRBJ1-6

CDR3: ASSRGAGGKPNTIY
V: TRBV7-6
J: TRBJ1-3

CDR3: ASSLEGQVASNEQF
V: TRBV5-5
J: TRBJ2-1

CDR3: ASSLARVEPLGYT
V: TRBV7-8
J: TRBJ1-2

CDR3: ASSFRGTRNEKLF
V: TRBV7-8
J: TRBJ1-4

CDR3: ASSEISGGIVADTQY
V: TRBV6-1
J: TRBJ2-3

CDR3: ASSLGAGREAF
V: TRBV2
J: TRBJ1-1

CDR3: ASSQVTSGGAQDTQY
V: TRBV3-1/TRBV3-2
J: TRBJ2-3

CDR3: ASSLAGADTQY
V: TRBV5-4
J: TRBJ2-3

CDR3: AWSLVNTEAF
V: TRBV30
J: TRBJ1-1

CDR3: ASSQGLAVLYNEQF
V: TRBV14
J: TRBJ2-1

CDR3: ASSHYWGAGAF
V: TRBV4-3
J: TRBJ1-1

CDR3: ASSPRGQPQH
V: TRBV6-4
J: TRBJ1-5

CDR3: ASSPGQGEANYGYT
V: TRBV5-5
J: TRBJ1-2

CDR3: ASSLARVFGNEQF
V: TRBV5-4
J: TRBJ2-1

CDR3: ASSYSPTYEQY
V: TRBV6-5
J: TRBJ2-7

CDR3: SASRRGTSSYNEQF
V: TRBV20-1
J: TRBJ2-1

CDR3: AWNGRQANTEAF
V: TRBV30
J: TRBJ1-1

CDR3: ASSGSNRVGGYT
V: TRBV5-4
J: TRBJ1-2

CDR3: ASSQGKGTVATEAF
V: TRBV7-2
J: TRBJ1-1

CDR3: ASSVAHQGDFRDTQY
V: TRBV9
J: TRBJ2-3

CDR3: ASKRTDHSNQPQH
V: TRBV2
J: TRBJ1-5

CDR3: ASSPEGFGVAGAYEQY
V: TRBV11-2
J: TRBJ2-7

CDR3: ATSEPNTGELF
V: TRBV24-1
J: TRBJ2-2

CDR3: ASSPAGSNEQF
V: TRBV18
J: TRBJ2-1

CDR3: ASRDPVQTLAKNIQY
V: TRBV9
J: TRBJ2-4

CDR3: ASKGYLDTEAF
V: TRBV6-5
J: TRBJ1-1

CDR3: ASSPGRAAYGYT
V: TRBV9
J: TRBJ1-2

CDR3: ASSQGRNNSPLH
V: TRBV27
J: TRBJ1-6

CDR3: ASSTGSETQY
V: TRBV19
J: TRBJ2-5

CDR3: ASSSTGGRRTTYEQY
V: TRBV5-6
J: TRBJ2-7

CDR3: ASSAHNEQF
V: TRBV25-1
J: TRBJ2-1

CDR3: ASSPDLNQPQH
V: TRBV11-2
J: TRBJ1-5

CDR3: ASNPPRTDGYT
V: TRBV6-2/TRBV6-3
J: TRBJ1-2

CDR3: ASSPPEGTGEQY
V: TRBV19
J: TRBJ2-7

CDR3: ASSHSLGYPGDT
V: TRBV3-1/TRBV3-2
J: TRBJ1-2

CDR3: AWSRGRHYGYT
V: TRBV30
J: TRBJ1-2

CDR3: ASSSQTGTYQPQH
V: TRBV28
J: TRBJ1-5

CDR3: ATGSSGAADEQF
V: TRBV6-6
J: TRBJ2-1

CDR3: ASSSSGYEQY
V: TRBV6-5
J: TRBJ2-7

CDR3: ASSLAGTAYYNEQF
V: TRBV5-6
J: TRBJ2-1

CDR3: ASSPTGYGYT
V: TRBV9
J: TRBJ1-2

CDR3: ASSPGQHQTNYGYT
V: TRBV5-1
J: TRBJ1-2

CDR3: ASSETGGSNQPQH
V: TRBV6-4
J: TRBJ1-5

CDR3: ASTMTEGGELF
V: TRBV12-3/TRBV12-4
J: TRBJ2-2

CDR3: ASNQGNYGYT
V: TRBV2
J: TRBJ1-2

CDR3: ASSLIRADEAF
V: TRBV7-2
J: TRBJ1-1

CDR3: ASSVNTNQPQH
V: TRBV9
J: TRBJ1-5

CDR3: ASREVYLGDSPLH
V: TRBV3-1/TRBV3-2
J: TRBJ1-6

CDR3: ASSQDPGGVETQY
V: TRBV4-3
J: TRBJ2-5